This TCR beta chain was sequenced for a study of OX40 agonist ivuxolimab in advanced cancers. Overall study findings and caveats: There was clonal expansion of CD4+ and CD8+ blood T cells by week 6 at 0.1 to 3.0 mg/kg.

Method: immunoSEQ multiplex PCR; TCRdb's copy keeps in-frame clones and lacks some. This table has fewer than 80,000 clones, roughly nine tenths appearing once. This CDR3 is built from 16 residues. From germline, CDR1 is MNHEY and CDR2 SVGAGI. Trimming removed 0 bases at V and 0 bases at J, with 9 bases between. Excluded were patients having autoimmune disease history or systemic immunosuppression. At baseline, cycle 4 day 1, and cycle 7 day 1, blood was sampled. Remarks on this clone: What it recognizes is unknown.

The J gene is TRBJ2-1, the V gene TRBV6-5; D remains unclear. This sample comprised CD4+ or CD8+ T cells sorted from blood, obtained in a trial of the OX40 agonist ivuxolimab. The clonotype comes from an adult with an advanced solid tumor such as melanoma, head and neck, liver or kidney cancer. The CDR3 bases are TGTGCCAGCAGTTACTCTCGGAAGAGCTCCTACAATGAGCAGTTCTTC. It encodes CASSYSRKSSYNEQFF.